Shown below are 12 T cell receptor beta chains from a single sample sequenced in a study of shared clonotypes between healthy human individuals. Clones were sequenced by immunoSEQ multiplex PCR, and TCRdb holds only the in-frame ones, with some missing. This repertoire shows some 2.3 million clones, more than 85% found once; its top ten account for under 0.45%. The sequenced material came from naive CD4+ T cells from PBMCs. The sample's subset: CD45RA+ positively selected. All receptors come from a man aged 18 to 30 in good health. Some clones in this sample may be carry-over from other donors' samples.

In its sample, this clone was seen once. V and J are TRBV7-8 and TRBJ2-6, with 7 bases that match TRBD1. Germline lookup yields CDR1 SGHVS and CDR2 FQNEAQ. The CDR3 runs to 17 residues. The V segment lost 0 bases and the J segment 4 bases; nucleotides outside the gene matches: 6. The CDR3 here is CASSLADRVAGANVLTF. The CDR3 nucleotides read TGTGCCAGCAGCTTAGCAGACAGGGTTGCGGGGGCCAACGTCCTGACTTTC.

This rearrangement joins TRBV28 to TRBJ2-4, with 16 bases matching TRBD2. CDR1 and CDR2 (germline): MDHEN, SYDVKM. With V trimmed by 8 bases and J by 10 bases, 14 bases remained unmatched. The CDR3 length is 17 residues. CDR3 sequence: CASGSTTGTSGRAIQYF. The CDR3 nucleotides are TGTGCCAGCGGGTCCACTACCGGGACTAGCGGGAGGGCGATTCAGTACTTC.

This sequence joins TRBV25-1 and TRBJ2-7; D is possibly TRBD1 (5 bases). V was pared by 6 bases and J by 4 bases, with 16 bases between. CDR3 length: 14 amino acids. Per germline, CDR1 MGHDK and CDR2 SYGVNS. The CDR3 region is CASSREGAVYEQYF. The DNA of the CDR3 is TGTGCCAGCAGCCGCGAAGGGGCGGTTTACGAGCAGTACTTC.

The chain has TRBV5-4 and TRBJ1-1; TRBD1 matches 8 bases. Trimming took 6 bases from V and 3 from J; bases not matched to a gene: 13. The CDR3 sequence is 16 residues long. CDR1 is SGHNT and CDR2 is YYREEE in the germline V gene (reference sequence). The DNA of the CDR3 is TGTGCCAGCACCGGCCCGGACAGGGTCCCGGACACTGAAGCTTTCTTT. Its protein product is CASTGPDRVPDTEAFF.

The CDR3 DNA reads as TGTGCCAGCAGCTTAGCGGCGAGGGGCCTTAACTATGGCTACACCTTC. Translation gives CASSLAARGLNYGYTF. This chain connects TRBV4-2 to TRBJ1-2; D is perhaps TRBD1 (5 bases). Germline-derived CDR1 and CDR2 are LGHNA and YNFKEQ. Trimming removed 5 bases at V and 1 base at J, with 17 bases between. This CDR3 region has 16 residues.

The chain links TRBV28 to TRBJ1-5; maybe TRBD1 (5 bases). The CDR3 covers 14 residues. V was trimmed by 7 bases and J by 6 bases, leaving 16 bases between them. Germline V lookup: CDR1 MDHEN, CDR2 SYDVKM. The CDR3 DNA follows: TGTGCCAGCAATTCCCAGGGCAGACTTCAGCCCCAGCATTTT. Translated, it gives CASNSQGRLQPQHF.

This chain connects TRBV2 to TRBJ1-2, with 7 bases matching TRBD1. CDR1 and CDR2 (germline): SNHLY, FYNNEI. The V and J ends lost 7 bases and 13 bases, in that order; junction bases with no gene match: 15. The CDR3 runs to 13 residues. The CDR3 nucleotides are TGTGCCAGCACTATCCGGGACAGCTGGTCTAGCACCTTC. Translated, it gives CASTIRDSWSSTF.

V usage is TRBV5-1 and J usage is TRBJ2-1; 8 bases are shared with TRBD2. Germline-derived CDR1 and CDR2 are SGHRS and YFSETQ. V gave up 0 bases and J gave up 2 bases; unmatched junction bases: 7. The CDR3 is made up of 17 amino acids. The CDR3 DNA sequence: TGCGCCAGCAGCTTGGCCGGCGCGACTAGCGCCTACAATGAGCAGTTCTTC. It yields the protein CASSLAGATSAYNEQFF.

This rearrangement joins TRBV4-3 to TRBJ2-1; 11 positions match TRBD2. From germline, CDR1 is LGHNA and CDR2 YSLEER. J was trimmed by 4 bases and V by 4 bases; bases with no gene match: 6. The CDR3 length is 16 residues. The CDR3 here is CASSPGTSGLYNEQFF. CDR3 sequence (DNA): TGCGCCAGCAGCCCCGGGACTAGCGGACTATACAATGAGCAGTTCTTC.

About this clone itself: The sample carries other DNA sequences with the same CDR3. The J gene is TRBJ2-4, the V gene TRBV7-2; TRBD1 might be the D (5 bases). The V gene's germline CDR1 is SGHTA and CDR2 FQGNSA. V dropped 4 bases and J dropped 0 bases, with 7 bases sitting between them. The CDR3 has 14 amino acids. In DNA form, the CDR3 reads TGTGCCAGCAGCTCAGGGTTAGCCAAAAACATTCAGTACTTC. Protein product: CASSSGLAKNIQYF.

This sequence joins TRBV29-1 and TRBJ2-1; 7 nucleotides align to TRBD1. Germline V gene sequence: CDR1 SQVTM, CDR2 ANQGSEA. With V trimmed by 6 bases and J by 8 bases, 7 bases remained unmatched. The CDR3 length is 12 residues. CDR3 nucleotides: TGCAGCGTCACGGGCCAGGGGGATGAGCAGTTCTTC. Amino acid sequence: CSVTGQGDEQFF.

Of note for this clone: Because it lacks the conserved phenylalanine or tryptophan at the end, this CDR3 is likely a read error. V and J are TRBV11-2 and TRBJ2-7; D unresolved. Germline CDR1 is SGHAT and CDR2 is FQNNGV. V was shortened by 4 bases and J by 1 base, with 2 bases between the two germline ends. The CDR3 has 11 amino acids. The CDR3 DNA reads TGTGCCAGCAGCTCGTCCTACGAGCAGTACCTC. Translating it yields CASSSSYEQYL.